The clone carrying this TCR beta chain has a handful of counts. Trimming removed 6 bases at V and 3 bases at J, with 11 bases between. Germline loops: CDR1 MNHEY, CDR2 SVGEGT. The CDR3 contains 14 residues. This record comes from a study of blood T cell repertoires in COVID-19. Study information: Acute-phase and convalescent COVID-19 samples originated in the United States, Italy and Spain.

As originally analysed: Reference gene primers were amplified, and this amplification served to estimate nucleated cell counts. The repertoire was sequenced with immunoSEQ multiplex PCR; TCRdb's copy has only in-frame clones and lacks some. The V and J calls and the clone size are those of that table, but D and trimming were determined from the DNA. In the table there are about 50,000 clones, approximately 86% of which are singletons. The sequence was collected from a man aged 55 to 69 with active or convalescent COVID-19. The chain combines TRBV6-2 or TRBV6-3 with TRBJ2-2; a weak D match, TRBD1 (5 bases). The sample consisted of peripheral blood. The CDR3 nucleotides are TGTGCCAGCAGCTTCAGACAGCACACCGGGGAGCTGTTTTTT. This sequence encodes CASSFRQHTGELFF.